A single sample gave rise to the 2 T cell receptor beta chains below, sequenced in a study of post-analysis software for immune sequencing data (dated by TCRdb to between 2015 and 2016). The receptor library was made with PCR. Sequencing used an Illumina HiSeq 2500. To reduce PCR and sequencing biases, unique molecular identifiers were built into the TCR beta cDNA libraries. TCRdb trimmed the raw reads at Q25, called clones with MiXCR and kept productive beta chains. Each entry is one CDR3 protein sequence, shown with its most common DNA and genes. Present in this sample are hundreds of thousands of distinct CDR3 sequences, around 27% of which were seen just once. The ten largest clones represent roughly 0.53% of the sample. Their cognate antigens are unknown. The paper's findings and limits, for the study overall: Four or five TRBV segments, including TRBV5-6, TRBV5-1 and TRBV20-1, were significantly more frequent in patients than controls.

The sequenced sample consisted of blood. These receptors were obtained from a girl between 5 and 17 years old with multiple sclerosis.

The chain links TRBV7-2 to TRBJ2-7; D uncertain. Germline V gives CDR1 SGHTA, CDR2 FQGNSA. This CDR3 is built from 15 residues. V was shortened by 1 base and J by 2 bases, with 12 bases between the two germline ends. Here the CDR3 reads CASSLEVILTYEQYF. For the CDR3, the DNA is TGTGCCAGCAGCTTAGAGGTTATCCTCACCTACGAGCAGTACTTC.

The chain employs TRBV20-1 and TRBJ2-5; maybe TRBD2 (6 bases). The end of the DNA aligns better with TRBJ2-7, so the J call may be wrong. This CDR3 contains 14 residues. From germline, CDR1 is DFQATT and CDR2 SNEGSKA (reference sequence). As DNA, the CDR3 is TGCAGTGCTAGAGATGTCGGGAGTCCCTACGAGCAGTACGTC. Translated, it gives CSARDVGSPYEQYV.